This T cell receptor beta chain was captured in a study of regulatory T cells in long-lasting Graves disease. Whole-study results and caveats: With persistent disease, TRBV28, TRBJ1-2 and TRBJ2-5 were the favored segments.

The CDR3 runs 14 residues. With 6 bases clipped from V and 5 bases from J, the junction kept 7 bases outside the gene matches. The time point denotes: persistent/refractory GD, antithyroid drugs over 5 years with positive TRAb. There was RNA extracted from PBMCs, and the TCR library was made from it. Building the TCR beta libraries relied on iRepertoire HTBI primers, and CDR3 regions underwent Arm-PCR. Authors' data handling: Some 60 TRBV and roughly 13 TRBJ segments were identified across samples. TCRdb used MiXCR to reprocess the multiplex PCR reads, holding one entry per CDR3 protein. The V and J calls here are based on TCRdb, not the publication. The sample shows around 510,000 distinct CDR3 sequences, around 20% of them seen only once. As for this clonotype: Antigen specificity is unknown.

The sequence came from a female donor with Graves disease. This specimen consisted of peripheral blood mononuclear cells (PBMCs), obtained when the disease was refractory, from a patient treated with antithyroid drugs. This chain connects TRBV12-3 or TRBV12-4 to TRBJ2-7, with 10 bases matching TRBD2. The DNA of the CDR3 is TGTGCCAGCAGCCCTAGCGGGAGAGGAAACGAGCAGTACTTC. Protein sequence: CASSPSGRGNEQYF.